This is a list of T cell receptor beta chains from one sample in a study of blood T cell repertoires in COVID-19. Clones were read by immunoSEQ multiplex PCR, and TCRdb kept only the in-frame ones, dropping some. The profile shows around 200,000 clones, approximately 80% of them singletons. The sample taken for sequencing was peripheral blood. Source of these receptors: a human donor in a cohort sampled during active COVID-19. The CDR3 runs from the conserved cysteine through the conserved F or W. Each record gives: V gene, J gene, D gene, clone size, CDR3 DNA, CDR3 protein. The D gene is left open where the match is weak. The listing skips clone size in some rows; elsewhere it reads once, few, many or a size class.

v_call: TRBV9
j_call: TRBJ1-2
d_call: NA
clone_size: once
cdr3_nt: TGTGCCAGCAGCGTAGTCGGGGGTGGCTATGGCTACACCTTC
cdr3_aa: CASSVVGGGYGYTF

v_call: TRBV7-9
j_call: TRBJ2-4
d_call: NA
clone_size: NA
cdr3_nt: TGTGCCAGCAGCTCGGGTGCGGGGTTAGCCAAAAACATTCAGTACTTC
cdr3_aa: CASSSGAGLAKNIQYF

v_call: TRBV5-1
j_call: TRBJ2-5
d_call: TRBD2
clone_size: NA
cdr3_nt: TGCGCCAGCAGCTTGGCCATTGCTAGCGGGGGCTCCTTCAACTTC
cdr3_aa: CASSLAIASGGSFNF

v_call: TRBV5-4
j_call: TRBJ1-2
d_call: NA
clone_size: NA
cdr3_nt: TGTGCCAGCAGCTCGGGACTTACGGATAACTATGGCTACACCTTC
cdr3_aa: CASSSGLTDNYGYTF

v_call: TRBV18
j_call: TRBJ2-7
d_call: NA
clone_size: NA
cdr3_nt: TGTGCCAGCTCAACCGGTGCAGGCTACGAGCAGTACTTC
cdr3_aa: CASSTGAGYEQYF

v_call: TRBV5-1
j_call: TRBJ1-1
d_call: NA
clone_size: NA
cdr3_nt: TGCGCCAGCAGTGAGACTGGTGGCACTGAAGCTTTCTTT
cdr3_aa: CASSETGGTEAFF

v_call: TRBV12-2
j_call: TRBJ1-4
d_call: NA
clone_size: NA
cdr3_nt: TGTGCAAGTCGCGATCGGGACAGGGGGCCAACTAATGAAAAACTGTTTTTT
cdr3_aa: CASRDRDRGPTNEKLFF

v_call: TRBV5-1
j_call: TRBJ2-1
d_call: TRBD1
clone_size: NA
cdr3_nt: TGCGCCAGCAGGGGGGACAGCGACAATGAGCAGTTCTTC
cdr3_aa: CASRGDSDNEQFF

v_call: TRBV19
j_call: TRBJ1-4
d_call: TRBD1
clone_size: NA
cdr3_nt: TGTGCCAGTAGGGACAGGGGGGGTGAAAAACTGTTTTTT
cdr3_aa: CASRDRGGEKLFF

v_call: TRBV2
j_call: TRBJ2-2
d_call: TRBD1
clone_size: NA
cdr3_nt: TGTGCCAGCGGACAGGTCAACACCGGGGAGCTGTTTTTT
cdr3_aa: CASGQVNTGELFF

v_call: TRBV4-1
j_call: TRBJ1-2
d_call: NA
clone_size: NA
cdr3_nt: TGCGCCAGCAGCCAAGAACCGGGGGTGTATGGCTACACCTTC
cdr3_aa: CASSQEPGVYGYTF

v_call: TRBV29-1
j_call: TRBJ1-4
d_call: TRBD1
clone_size: once
cdr3_nt: TGCAGCGTCGGCCTCGGACAGGGAGAAAAACTGTTTTTT
cdr3_aa: CSVGLGQGEKLFF

v_call: TRBV18
j_call: TRBJ2-7
d_call: NA
clone_size: NA
cdr3_nt: TGTGCCTGCTACGGCTACGAGCAGTACTTC
cdr3_aa: CACYGYEQYF

v_call: TRBV3-1/TRBV3-2
j_call: TRBJ1-2
d_call: TRBD1
clone_size: NA
cdr3_nt: TGTGCCAGCAGCCAGAACAGGGGAAGGGGCGGCTACACCTTC
cdr3_aa: CASSQNRGRGGYTF

v_call: TRBV4-1
j_call: TRBJ2-1
d_call: NA
clone_size: NA
cdr3_nt: TGCGCCAGCAGCCGAATAAAAACAGGGAGCTCCTACAATGAGCAGTTCTTC
cdr3_aa: CASSRIKTGSSYNEQFF

v_call: TRBV2
j_call: TRBJ1-4
d_call: NA
clone_size: NA
cdr3_nt: TGTGCCAGCAGTGCCCAAAATGAAAAACTGTTTTTT
cdr3_aa: CASSAQNEKLFF

v_call: TRBV11-3
j_call: TRBJ1-1
d_call: NA
clone_size: NA
cdr3_nt: TGTGCCAGCAGCCTCGGGAGGGGGACTGAAGCTTTCTTT
cdr3_aa: CASSLGRGTEAFF

v_call: TRBV6-5
j_call: TRBJ1-1
d_call: NA
clone_size: NA
cdr3_nt: TGTGCCAGCACTGCAGGGTTAGGACGCACTGAAGCTTTCTTT
cdr3_aa: CASTAGLGRTEAFF

v_call: TRBV21-1
j_call: TRBJ2-1
d_call: NA
clone_size: NA
cdr3_nt: TGTGCCAGCAGCAAGCAGGGGGCATCAGGTGTCGATGAGCAGTTCTTC
cdr3_aa: CASSKQGASGVDEQFF

v_call: TRBV5-1
j_call: TRBJ2-2
d_call: NA
clone_size: NA
cdr3_nt: TGCGCCAGCAGCTTGAAACAGCCGAACACCGGGGAGCTGTTTTTT
cdr3_aa: CASSLKQPNTGELFF

v_call: TRBV6-6
j_call: TRBJ2-1
d_call: TRBD2
clone_size: NA
cdr3_nt: TGTGCCAGCAGTTCGGGACTAGCGGGGGACGATGAGCAGTTCTTC
cdr3_aa: CASSSGLAGDDEQFF

v_call: TRBV11-2
j_call: TRBJ1-5
d_call: TRBD1
clone_size: once
cdr3_nt: TGTGCCAGCAGCCCGGGACAGGGTCGTAATCAGCCCCAGCATTTT
cdr3_aa: CASSPGQGRNQPQHF

v_call: TRBV5-4
j_call: TRBJ1-1
d_call: NA
clone_size: once
cdr3_nt: TGTGCCAGCAGCTTGTTTGCAGGCCCGAACACTGAAGCTTTCTTT
cdr3_aa: CASSLFAGPNTEAFF

v_call: TRBV18
j_call: TRBJ2-5
d_call: NA
clone_size: few
cdr3_nt: TGTGCCAGCTCACCACTTGCAGGGGAAGAGACCCAGTACTTC
cdr3_aa: CASSPLAGEETQYF

v_call: TRBV19
j_call: TRBJ2-1
d_call: TRBD2
clone_size: NA
cdr3_nt: TGTGCCAGTAGTATGGCAGGGAGGGATGAGCAGTTCTTC
cdr3_aa: CASSMAGRDEQFF

v_call: TRBV7-9
j_call: TRBJ2-2
d_call: TRBD1
clone_size: once
cdr3_nt: TGTGCCAGCAGCTTATCATTCCGGGACAGGGGAGGCACCGGGGAGCTGTTTTTT
cdr3_aa: CASSLSFRDRGGTGELFF

v_call: TRBV5-1
j_call: TRBJ2-2
d_call: TRBD1
clone_size: NA
cdr3_nt: TGCGCCAGCAGCTCCCTAGGGACAGGGGTTAACACCGGGGAGCTGTTTTTT
cdr3_aa: CASSSLGTGVNTGELFF

v_call: TRBV5-4
j_call: TRBJ2-3
d_call: NA
clone_size: NA
cdr3_nt: TGTGCCAGCAGCCACCAGGGGTTGGTCACAGATACGCAGTATTTT
cdr3_aa: CASSHQGLVTDTQYF

v_call: TRBV19
j_call: TRBJ2-7
d_call: NA
clone_size: NA
cdr3_nt: TGTGCCAGTAGTATGAGTTTCTCCTACGAGCAGTACTTC
cdr3_aa: CASSMSFSYEQYF

v_call: TRBV9
j_call: TRBJ2-2
d_call: TRBD1
clone_size: NA
cdr3_nt: TGTGCCAGCAGCCCTCCACAGGGGGCAAGTTATACCGGGGAGCTGTTTTTT
cdr3_aa: CASSPPQGASYTGELFF

v_call: TRBV5-1
j_call: TRBJ1-2
d_call: TRBD1
clone_size: NA
cdr3_nt: TGCGCCAGCAGCTTACTGACAGGGGAGACCGGCTACACCTTC
cdr3_aa: CASSLLTGETGYTF

v_call: TRBV21-1
j_call: TRBJ1-1
d_call: NA
clone_size: NA
cdr3_nt: TGTGCCAGCAGCAAAGGTAGGATGAACAGGGGACTGAACACTGAAGCTTTCTTT
cdr3_aa: CASSKGRMNRGLNTEAFF

v_call: TRBV2
j_call: TRBJ1-4
d_call: NA
clone_size: NA
cdr3_nt: TGTGCCAGCAGGGGGCAGGAGGAAAAACTGTTTTTT
cdr3_aa: CASRGQEEKLFF

v_call: TRBV5-1
j_call: TRBJ1-1
d_call: NA
clone_size: NA
cdr3_nt: TGCGCCAGCAGCTTGGCGATTGGTGGTGCAGGGGAGAACACTGAAGCTTTCTTT
cdr3_aa: CASSLAIGGAGENTEAFF

v_call: TRBV19
j_call: TRBJ1-5
d_call: TRBD1
clone_size: NA
cdr3_nt: TGTGCCAGTAGTCCCTGGGACAGGAGGATTCAGCCCCAGCATTTT
cdr3_aa: CASSPWDRRIQPQHF

v_call: TRBV12-5
j_call: TRBJ2-6
d_call: TRBD1
clone_size: NA
cdr3_nt: TGTGCTAGTGGTTTGGAACCAGGGGGAACTGGGGCCAACGTCCTGACTTTC
cdr3_aa: CASGLEPGGTGANVLTF

v_call: TRBV19
j_call: TRBJ1-5
d_call: NA
clone_size: NA
cdr3_nt: TGTGCCAGTAGTATAGTCTCTGAGAGCAATCAGCCCCAGCATTTT
cdr3_aa: CASSIVSESNQPQHF

v_call: TRBV5-1
j_call: TRBJ1-2
d_call: NA
clone_size: NA
cdr3_nt: TGCGCCAGCAGCTTCGGGGACAATAACTATGGCTACACCTTC
cdr3_aa: CASSFGDNNYGYTF

v_call: TRBV29-1
j_call: TRBJ1-1
d_call: TRBD1
clone_size: NA
cdr3_nt: TGCAGCGGGACGGACAGGGGAACTGAAGCTTTCTTT
cdr3_aa: CSGTDRGTEAFF

v_call: TRBV7-2
j_call: TRBJ1-6
d_call: TRBD1
clone_size: NA
cdr3_nt: TGTGCCAGCAGCCAGACTAACAGGGGACTCGTTTCACCCCTCCACTTT
cdr3_aa: CASSQTNRGLVSPLHF

v_call: TRBV5-5
j_call: TRBJ1-2
d_call: NA
clone_size: NA
cdr3_nt: TGTGCCAGCAGCACGGCAGGGTCCGCCGGCTATGGCTACACCTTC
cdr3_aa: CASSTAGSAGYGYTF

v_call: TRBV4-2
j_call: TRBJ2-5
d_call: TRBD1
clone_size: NA
cdr3_nt: TGTGCCAGCAGCCGGGGGGGACAGGGGGCATCAATAGGGGAGACCCAGTACTTC
cdr3_aa: CASSRGGQGASIGETQYF